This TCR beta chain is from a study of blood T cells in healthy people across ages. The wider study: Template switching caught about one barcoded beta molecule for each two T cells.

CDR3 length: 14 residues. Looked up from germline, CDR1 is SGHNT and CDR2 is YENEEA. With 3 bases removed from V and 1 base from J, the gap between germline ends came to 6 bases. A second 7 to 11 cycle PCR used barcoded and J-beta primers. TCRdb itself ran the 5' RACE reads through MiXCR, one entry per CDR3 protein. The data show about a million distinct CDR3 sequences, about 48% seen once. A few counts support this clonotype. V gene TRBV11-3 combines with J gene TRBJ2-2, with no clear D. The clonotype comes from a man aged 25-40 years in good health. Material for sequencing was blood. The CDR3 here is CASSFQENTGELFF. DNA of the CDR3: TGTGCCAGCAGCTTTCAAGAGAACACCGGGGAGCTGTTTTTT.